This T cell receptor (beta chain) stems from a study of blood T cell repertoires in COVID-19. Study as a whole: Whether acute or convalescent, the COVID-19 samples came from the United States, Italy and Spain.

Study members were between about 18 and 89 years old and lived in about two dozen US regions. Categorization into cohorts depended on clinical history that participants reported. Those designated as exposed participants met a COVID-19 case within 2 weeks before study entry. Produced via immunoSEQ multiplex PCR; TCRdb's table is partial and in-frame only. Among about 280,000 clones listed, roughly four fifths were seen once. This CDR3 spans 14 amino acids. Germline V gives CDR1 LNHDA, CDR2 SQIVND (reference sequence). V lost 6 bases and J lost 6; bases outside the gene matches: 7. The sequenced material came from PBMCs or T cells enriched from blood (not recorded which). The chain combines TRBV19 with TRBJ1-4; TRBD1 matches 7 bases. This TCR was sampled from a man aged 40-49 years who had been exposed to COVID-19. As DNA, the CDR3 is TGTGCCAGTAGCCCTGACAGGGTCGATGAAAAACTGTTTTTT. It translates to CASSPDRVDEKLFF.